This TCR beta chain was recovered during a study of metastatic and nonmetastatic thyroid tumors. Study-wide background: Across peripheral blood and tumor or nodule tissue samples taken from malignant and benign thyroid patients, the repertoires were compared with one another. Study observations and caveats: When malignant thyroid tumors were compared with benign nodules, TCR beta diversity was reportedly significantly higher in the malignant tumors. This held in both blood and tumor samples.

This clone was recorded many times. Its antigen is not known. Nobody among the patients had been given any treatment before thyroid surgery. The germline gives CDR1 SEHNR, CDR2 FQNEAQ (reference sequence). Trimming removed 3 bases at V and 5 bases at J, with 10 bases between. This CDR3 is built from 14 residues. In the original workflow: Clinicopathological groups of papillary thyroid cancer showed CDR3 differences that were used to build a distant-metastasis classifier. TCRdb reprocessed the PCR reads via MiXCR. The V and J calls, along with clone size, are taken from TCRdb and not from the paper's own processing. The sample lists 20,000 to 25,000 clones, approximately 19% occurring once.

What was sequenced was blood. V and J are TRBV7-9 and TRBJ1-4; D not certain. This TCR was recovered from a male donor with papillary thyroid cancer or a benign thyroid nodule (not recorded which). Some clones in this sample may be carry-over from other donors' samples. CDR3 nucleotide sequence: TGTGCCAGCAGCTTGGAGGACCGAAATGAAAAACTGTTTTTT. It specifies CASSLEDRNEKLFF. Complete variable domain (other parts from reference TRBV7-9 and TRBJ1-4): DTGVSQNPRHKITKRGQNVTFRCDPISEHNRLYWYRQTLGQGPEFLTYFQNEAQLEKSRLLSDRFSAERPKGSFSTLEIQRTEQGDSAMYLCASSLEDRNEKLFFGSGTQLSVL.